This T cell receptor (beta chain) was found in a study of OX40 agonist ivuxolimab in advanced cancers. Germline CDR1 and CDR2: SGHVS and FQNEAQ. This CDR3 contains 15 residues. V lost 5 bases to trimming and J lost 2 bases, with 15 bases between them. As to this clone: Antigen specificity is unknown.

Some clones are missing from TCRdb's copy, which holds only in-frame ones; the method was immunoSEQ multiplex PCR. Of 30,000 to 40,000 clones in the sample, roughly 90% were seen once. Study conclusions and caveats: Among the lowest peripheral clonal expansion occurred in 0.1-3.0 mg/kg partial responders.

The sequence was obtained from an adult with an advanced solid tumor such as melanoma, head and neck, liver or kidney cancer. The rearrangement uses TRBV7-8 and TRBJ1-2, with D possibly TRBD1 on 6 matching bases. Specimen: CD4+ or CD8+ T cells sorted from blood, collected in a trial of the OX40 agonist ivuxolimab. The CDR3 here is CASSKNRVENYGYTF. CDR3 in DNA: TGTGCCAGCAGCAAGAACAGGGTGGAAAACTATGGCTACACCTTC.